This T cell receptor (beta chain) was recorded in a study of cytomegalovirus exposure and HLA in healthy donors. Study conclusions and caveats: Researchers had no immune exposure information except CMV serostatus available. Several top significant clusters appeared, in a later analysis, to be linked to common viral pathogens.

Primers for the PCR totalled 60 Vbeta and 13 Jbeta. Generated by immunoSEQ multiplex PCR, the TCRdb table keeps only in-frame clones and is missing some. The data show some 180,000 clones, with around 88% seen just once and 1.5% to 2% held by the top ten. CDR3 length: 15 residues. Germline CDR1 is MNHNS and CDR2 is SASEGT. Losses at the gene ends were 5 bases for V and 4 bases for J; bases not matched to a gene: 5. A note on this clone: The antigen is not known.

This clonotype was sampled from a middle-aged man in good health and CMV-seropositive. The sample comprised PBMCs. The rearrangement joins TRBV6-1 to TRBJ2-5; TRBD2 aligns across 12 bases. CDR3 sequence (DNA): TGTGCCAGCAGTCCAAGACTAGCGGGAGTAGAGACCCAGTACTTC. Translating it yields CASSPRLAGVETQYF.